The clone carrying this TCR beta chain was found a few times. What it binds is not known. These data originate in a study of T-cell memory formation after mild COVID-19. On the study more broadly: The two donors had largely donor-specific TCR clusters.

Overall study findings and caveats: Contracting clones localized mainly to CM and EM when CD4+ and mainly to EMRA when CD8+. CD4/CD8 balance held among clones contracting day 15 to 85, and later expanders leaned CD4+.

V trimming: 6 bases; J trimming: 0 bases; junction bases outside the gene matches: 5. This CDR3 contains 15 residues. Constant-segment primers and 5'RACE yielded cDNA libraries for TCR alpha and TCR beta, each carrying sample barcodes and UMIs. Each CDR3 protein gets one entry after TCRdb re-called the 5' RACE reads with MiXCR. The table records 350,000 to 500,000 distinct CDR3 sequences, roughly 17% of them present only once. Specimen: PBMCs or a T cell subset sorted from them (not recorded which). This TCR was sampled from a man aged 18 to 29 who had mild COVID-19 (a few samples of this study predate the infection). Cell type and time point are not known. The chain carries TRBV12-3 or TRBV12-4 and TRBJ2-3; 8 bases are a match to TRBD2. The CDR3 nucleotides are TGTGCCAGCAGCCAACGGGGGGGTAGCACAGATACGCAGTATTTT. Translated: CASSQRGGSTDTQYF.